This TCR beta chain was captured by sequencing in a study of radiotherapy plus CTLA-4 blockade in lung cancer. The study's findings and limits: Early blood T cell clone changes and increased post-radiation serum interferon-beta were reportedly the strongest response predictors.

Germline V CDR1 and CDR2: SGDLS, YYNGEE. V was cut by 2 bases and J by 8 bases, with 11 bases left in between. The CDR3 contains 14 residues. TCRdb's table, derived via immunoSEQ multiplex PCR, lists solely in-frame clones and lacks some. The sample records about 110,000 clones, more than 75% being singletons. In regard to this clone: Its antigen is unidentified.

This chain links TRBV9 with TRBJ1-6; D is undetermined. Specimen: peripheral blood, collected from a patient treated with radiotherapy plus ipilimumab. This sequence was found in a human donor with non-small cell lung cancer that progressed on radiotherapy plus ipilimumab. Some clones in this sample may be carry-over from other donors' samples. This chain's CDR3 is CASSVGDIDSPLHF. The CDR3 nucleotides are TGTGCCAGCAGCGTCGGGGATATCGATTCACCCCTCCACTTT.